This entry lists 3 T cell receptor beta chains sequenced from one sample in a study of cytomegalovirus exposure and HLA in healthy donors. PCR used 60 Vbeta primers and 13 Jbeta primers. Sequencing was performed with immunoSEQ multiplex PCR; in TCRdb, only in-frame clones are kept and a portion is missing. The sample holds 70,000 to 100,000 clones, just under 70% seen once. Sequences were obtained from PBMCs. The receptor source for this set is a man in his fifties in good health and CMV-seronegative.

The chain employs TRBV7-2 and TRBJ2-1; TRBD2 agrees at 13 bases. The germline gives CDR1 SGHTA, CDR2 FQGNSA. Germline trimming cut 4 bases from V and 7 bases from J; bases unmatched to any gene: 7. The CDR3 is made up of 16 amino acids. CDR3 nucleotide sequence: TGTGCCAGCAGCTCCTACCGACTAGCGGGAGGAAATGAGCAGTTCTTC. This encodes CASSSYRLAGGNEQFF.

The chain has TRBV4-1 and TRBJ2-1, with TRBD2 identical over 7 bases. CDR3 length: 15 amino acids. V lost 0 bases and J lost 4; bases outside the gene matches: 3. From germline, CDR1 is MGHRA and CDR2 YSYEKL. The CDR3 DNA reads as TGCGCCAGCAGCCAAGATCCGGGACTATACAATGAGCAGTTCTTC. Translating gives CASSQDPGLYNEQFF.

V usage is TRBV18 and J usage is TRBJ1-1; tentatively, D is TRBD1 (5 bases). Germline V lookup: CDR1 KGHSH, CDR2 LQKENI. V was pared by 6 bases and J by 0 bases, with 8 bases between. The CDR3 runs to 13 residues. CDR3 loop: CASSRGLNTEAFF. As DNA, the CDR3 is TGTGCCAGCTCTAGGGGTTTGAACACTGAAGCTTTCTTT.